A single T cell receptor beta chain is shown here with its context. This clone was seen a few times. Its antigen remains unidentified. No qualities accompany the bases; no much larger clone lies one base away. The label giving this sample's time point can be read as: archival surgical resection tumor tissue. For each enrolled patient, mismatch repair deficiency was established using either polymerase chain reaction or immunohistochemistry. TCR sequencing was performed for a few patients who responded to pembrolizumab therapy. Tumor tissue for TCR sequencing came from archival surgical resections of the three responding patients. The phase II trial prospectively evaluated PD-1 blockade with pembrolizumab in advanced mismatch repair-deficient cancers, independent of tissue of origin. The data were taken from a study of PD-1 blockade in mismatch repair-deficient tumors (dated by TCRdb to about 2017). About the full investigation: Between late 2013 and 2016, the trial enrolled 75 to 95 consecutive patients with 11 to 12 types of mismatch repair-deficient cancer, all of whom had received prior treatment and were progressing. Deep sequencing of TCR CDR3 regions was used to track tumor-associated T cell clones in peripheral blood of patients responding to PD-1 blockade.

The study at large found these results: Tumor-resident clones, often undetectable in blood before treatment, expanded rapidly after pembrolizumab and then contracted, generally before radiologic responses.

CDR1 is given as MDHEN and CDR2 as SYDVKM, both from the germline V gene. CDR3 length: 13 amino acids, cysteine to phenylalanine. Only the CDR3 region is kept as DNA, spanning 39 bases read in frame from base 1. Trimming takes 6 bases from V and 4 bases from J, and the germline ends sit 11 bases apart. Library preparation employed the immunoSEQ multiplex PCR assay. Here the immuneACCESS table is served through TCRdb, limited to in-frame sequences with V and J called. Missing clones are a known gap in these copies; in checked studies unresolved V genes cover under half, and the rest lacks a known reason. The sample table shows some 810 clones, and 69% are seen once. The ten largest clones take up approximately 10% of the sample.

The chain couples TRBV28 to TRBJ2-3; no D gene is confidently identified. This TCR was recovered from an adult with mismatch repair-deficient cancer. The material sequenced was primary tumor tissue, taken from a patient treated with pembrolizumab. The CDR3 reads CASSAPSPDTQYF. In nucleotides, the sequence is TGTGCCAGCAGCGCACCAAGCCCAGATACGCAGTATTTT. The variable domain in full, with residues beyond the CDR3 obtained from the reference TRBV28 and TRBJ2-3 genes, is DVKVTQSSRYLVKRTGEKVFLECVQDMDHENMFWYRQDPGLGLRLIYFSYDVKMKEKGDIPEGYSVSREKKERFSLILESASTNQTSMYLCASSAPSPDTQYFGPGTRLTVL.